The present TCR beta chain was sequenced within a study of tissue T cells after allogeneic stem cell transplantation. Germline lookup yields CDR1 LGHDT and CDR2 YNNKQL (reference sequence). The J segment lost 1 base and the V segment lost 4 bases, leaving 2 bases of the junction unmatched. This CDR3 region has 15 residues. The data were produced by immunoSEQ multiplex PCR, yet TCRdb's version contains in-frame clones alone and is incomplete. The sample includes approximately 50,000 clones, around 70% of them seen just once. This clone has more than one count but fewer than ten. Its antigen remains unknown. Mouse gene names and germline throughout. With the read ending 1 residue before the CDR3 end, the germline J gene is used to fill in that end. Study-wide results and limits: Only a limited share of tissue TCRs appeared in blood or spleen.

The sample consisted of sorted cells pooled from one or two spleens. This clonotype originated in a pool of C57BL/6 mice in good health. The chain recombines TRBV4 with TRBJ1-3; TRBD1 aligns across 9 bases. The CDR3 spells CASSFTGGSGNTLYF. The part of the CDR3 DNA that was read is TGTGCCAGCAGCTTTACAGGGGGCTCTGGAAATACGCTCTAT.